This T cell receptor (beta chain) is drawn from a study of shared clonotypes between healthy human individuals. Study results and caveats: The donor pool, a small one, limited the genetic and exposure-history diversity represented. Clonotype sharing across donors was expected to vary with sequencing depth.

The CDR3 is 15 amino acids. The germline gives CDR1 MNHEY, CDR2 SMNVEV (reference sequence). V dropped 2 bases and J dropped 3 bases, with 14 bases sitting between them. This clone occurred many times. The antigen remains undetermined. Other DNA sequences in the same sample also yield this CDR3. Assay: immunoSEQ multiplex PCR; the TCRdb copy retains only in-frame clones and omits some. The data show some 490,000 clones, with 81% seen just once and about 13% held by the top ten. This receptor was identified in a woman between 40 and 50 years old in good health. Some clones in this sample may be carry-over from other donors' samples. Sequencing was done on a sample of PBMCs. This chain uses TRBV27 with TRBJ2-7; the D gene is possibly TRBD2 (6 bases). CDR3 region: CASSLGGMGYYEQYF. The CDR3 DNA is TGTGCCAGCAGTTTAGGGGGGATGGGGTACTACGAGCAGTACTTC.